This is a list of T cell receptor beta chains from one sample in a study of beta chain features in type 1 diabetes. Generated by immunoSEQ multiplex PCR, the TCRdb table keeps only in-frame clones and is missing some. The sample shows 680,000 or so clones, less than 20% of them seen only once. Sequencing input: naive CD4+ T cells from blood. These receptors were taken from a man younger than 35 in good health. The conserved cysteine and the conserved F or W are not part of the CDR3 here. The D gene is left open where the match is weak.

>.|TRBV15
ATSRDQVTNEQF
>TRBD1|TRBV18
ASSPSQGARETQY
>TRBD1|TRBV28
ASSAGGTGDPEQY
>.|TRBV5-4
ASSLYREDEKLF
>TRBD1|TRBV29-1
SADTGVGNTDTQY
>TRBD2|TRBV5-1
ASTISGSDTGELF
>TRBD1|TRBV19
ASSRTGWSTEAF
>.|TRBV5-4
ASSLVGQSSGANVLT
>TRBD2|TRBV10-3
AISASGRRREQY
>TRBD1|TRBV25-1
ASSDRVAEAF
>.|TRBV5-1
ASSGVAGRYNEQF
>.|TRBV5-1
ASSLGQTQGPT
>.|TRBV5-4
ASSLIGGGVDEKLF
>.|TRBV15
ATSNDRTYEQY
>.|TRBV7-2
ASSLVESYEQY
>.|TRBV14
ASSQESHRGQVYT
>TRBD1|TRBV18
ASSPSGQGAGNEQF
>TRBD1|TRBV9
ASSLDLETGVAPLH
>.|TRBV30
AWSVGDTQY
>TRBD2|TRBV7-8
ASSKGTSGNEQF
>.|TRBV29-1
SVVSLTYEQY
>.|TRBV7-3
ASSLGPITDTQY
>TRBD2|TRBV7-2
ASSPGTSYVTQY
>.|TRBV5-4
ASSLDNYEQY
>.|TRBV7-7
ASSLGQGNTIY
>.|TRBV10-3
AMGDTQY
>.|TRBV9
ASSGVAGTEQY